The 30 T cell receptor beta chains reported below all come from one sample, sequenced in a study of type 1 and type 2 diabetes patients. Amplification started from genomic DNA. The TCR beta CDR3 region was amplified using 30 forward and 13 reverse primers. TCRdb independently ran MiXCR on the multiplex PCR reads; one entry per CDR3 protein. The sample carries 250,000 or so distinct CDR3 sequences, roughly 50% recorded once. Sequenced: peripheral blood mononuclear cells (PBMCs). The receptor source for this set is a man between 18 and 35 years old with type 2 diabetes.

This clonotype was seen a handful of times. The chain recombines TRBV30 with TRBJ2-7; D unclear. CDR1 GTSNPN and CDR2 SVGIG come from the germline V gene (reference sequence). The CDR3 is 12 residues long. Trimming pared 2 bases from V and 3 bases from J, leaving 8 bases between. The CDR3 nucleotides are TGTGCCTGGAGTAGGTCCCACTACGAGCAGTACTTC. Translation gives CAWSRSHYEQYF.

This clonotype has more than one count but fewer than ten. The gene calls are TRBV24-1 and TRBJ2-1; no clear D gene. This CDR3 region has 12 residues. Looked up from germline, CDR1 is KGHDR and CDR2 is SFDVKD. The ends were cut back, 4 bases at V and 6 bases at J, with 6 bases in the middle. The CDR3 DNA reads TGTGCCACCAGTGACGTTAGCAATGAGCAGTTCTTC. Its protein product is CATSDVSNEQFF.

This clonotype showed up just a few times. This rearrangement joins TRBV7-9 to TRBJ1-2; the D is unclear. Germline V gene lookup returns CDR1 SEHNR and CDR2 FQNEAQ (reference sequence). The CDR3 sequence is 13 residues long. Trimming shortened V by 2 bases and J by 2 bases, and 6 bases separated the two germline ends. This chain's CDR3 is CASSLPLNYGYTF. CDR3 sequence (DNA): TGTGCCAGCAGCTTACCTCTAAACTATGGCTACACCTTC.

The chain uses TRBV7-9 and TRBJ2-3; 9 nucleotides align to TRBD1. Trimming cost V 2 bases and J 4 bases; bases outside gene matches: 4. Germline values: CDR1 SEHNR, CDR2 FQNEAQ (reference sequence). The CDR3 is 15 residues long. The CDR3 spells CASSLKGQGPDTQYF. The CDR3 coding sequence is TGTGCCAGCAGCTTAAAGGGACAGGGCCCAGATACGCAGTATTTT.

This chain's CDR3 is CASRYRGMNTEAFF. Written as DNA, the CDR3 is TGTGCCAGCAGATACAGGGGAATGAACACTGAAGCTTTCTTT. This chain uses TRBV2 with TRBJ1-1, with TRBD1 matching 7 bases. CDR1 and CDR2 (germline): SNHLY, FYNNEI. The CDR3 spans 14 residues. V trimming: 6 bases; J trimming: 0 bases; junction bases outside the gene matches: 4.

This chain joins TRBV15 and TRBJ1-2, with 10 bases aligning to TRBD1. Losses at the gene ends were 5 bases for V and 1 base for J; bases not matched to a gene: 13. From germline, CDR1 is LNHNV and CDR2 YYDKDF (reference sequence). This CDR3 has 18 amino acids. The CDR3, as DNA: TGTGCCACCAGCTCCCAGAACGACAGGGGGCTTTTTAACTATGGCTACACCTTC. Residues: CATSSQNDRGLFNYGYTF.

CDR3 amino acids: CASSIRTEIYYEQYF. The CDR3, as DNA: TGTGCCAGTAGTATCCGGACAGAGATTTACTACGAGCAGTACTTC. The chain employs TRBV19 and TRBJ2-7, with D possibly TRBD1 on 6 matching bases. This CDR3 comprises 15 residues. Germline V gene data show CDR1 as LNHDA and CDR2 as SQIVND (reference sequence). The V end was cut by 3 bases, the J end by 3 bases, with 15 bases between.

The chain has TRBV6-6 and TRBJ1-1; possibly TRBD1 for D (5 bases). The CDR3 sequence is 15 residues long. Trimming removed 5 bases at V and 14 bases at J, with 27 bases between. Per germline, CDR1 MNHNY and CDR2 SVGAGI (reference sequence). The CDR3 reads CASSRAGLAGGELFF. The CDR3 DNA is TGTGCCAGCAGTCGCGCGGGACTAGCGGGAGGAGAGCTGTTCTTT.

The chain employs TRBV5-1 and TRBJ2-3; TRBD2 aligns across 11 bases. With V trimmed by 0 bases and J by 2 bases, 14 bases remained unmatched. CDR3 length equals 20 residues. Per the germline V gene, CDR1 is SGHRS and CDR2 is YFSETQ. The CDR3 sequence is CASSLAGVPGTSGNTDTQYF. CDR3 DNA sequence: TGCGCCAGCAGCTTGGCCGGCGTTCCCGGGACTAGCGGAAACACAGATACGCAGTATTTT.

The chain combines TRBV10-3 with TRBJ2-7, with 8 bases identical to TRBD1. The ends lost 2 bases at V and 3 bases at J; junction bases unmatched: 3. Germline values: CDR1 ENHRY, CDR2 SYGVKD. CDR3 size: 14 residues. In nucleotides, the CDR3 is TGTGCCATCAGTGAGGTGGACAGGGTCTACGAGCAGTACTTC. It codes for CAISEVDRVYEQYF.

The rearrangement joins TRBV12-3 or TRBV12-4 to TRBJ1-6; possible D gene TRBD1, 5 bases. The CDR3 has 14 residues. Trimming removed 3 bases from V and 14 bases from J, with 17 bases in between. CDR3 sequence reads: CASSFRQGGLALHF. In nucleotides, the CDR3 is TGTGCCAGCAGTTTTAGGCAGGGTGGTCTGGCCCTCCACTTT.

V gene TRBV6-6 combines with J gene TRBJ1-5; 7 nucleotides agree with TRBD1. Germline V gives CDR1 MNHNY, CDR2 SVGAGI (reference sequence). V trimming: 8 bases; J trimming: 6 bases; junction bases outside the gene matches: 13. This CDR3 comprises 15 residues. The CDR3 DNA sequence: TGTGCCAGCCAGAGCGGGGGGGACAGAGGTCAGCCCCAGCATTTT. It specifies CASQSGGDRGQPQHF.

The V and J genes are TRBV3-1 and TRBJ1-2; tentative D call: TRBD1 (6 bases). The germline V gene encodes CDR1 LGHDT and CDR2 YNNKEL (reference sequence). The CDR3 is 16 amino acids. V dropped 1 base and J dropped 2 bases, with 14 bases sitting between them. CDR3 amino acids: CASSQVGRGGNYGYTF. The CDR3 DNA follows: TGTGCCAGCAGCCAAGTCGGTAGAGGGGGAAACTATGGCTACACCTTC.

As regards this clonotype: Likely a read error: the CDR3 ends without its conserved phenylalanine or tryptophan. The chain employs TRBV7-2 and TRBJ1-1; a possible D gene is TRBD1 (5 bases). The CDR3 spans 13 residues. Trimming shortened V by 2 bases and J by 1 base, and 5 bases separated the two germline ends. In germline, CDR1 is SGHTA, CDR2 FQGNSA. CDR3 protein: CASSLQGNTEAFL. The CDR3 DNA is TGTGCCAGCAGCTTACAGGGGAACACTGAAGCTTTCCTT.

The chain recombines TRBV2 with TRBJ1-1; TRBD1 might be the D (5 bases). Germline CDR1 is SNHLY and CDR2 is FYNNEI. V dropped 6 bases and J dropped 8 bases, with 19 bases sitting between them. This CDR3 has 14 amino acids. The CDR3 loop reads CASSPLDPRQEAFF. The CDR3 DNA is TGTGCCAGCAGCCCCCTCGATCCCCGACAGGAAGCTTTCTTT.

This clonotype was observed a few times. The V call is TRBV7-2, the J call TRBJ2-6; D ambiguous. V shed 6 bases and J shed 4 bases, with 13 bases lying between them. Germline V gene sequence: CDR1 SGHTA, CDR2 FQGNSA. This CDR3 comprises 15 residues. CDR3 DNA: TGTGCCAGCAGTCCAGACTCTCTAGGGGCCAACGTCCTGACTTTC. This sequence encodes CASSPDSLGANVLTF.

As to this clonotype: This may arise from a read error, as a much more abundant clone is one base away. The chain has TRBV6-5 and TRBJ2-5, with D hard to call. The CDR3 totals 12 residues. CDR1 and CDR2 (germline): MNHEY, SVGAGI. CDR3 nucleotide sequence: TGTGCCAGCAGTGCTGACGGAGAGACCCCGTACTTC. Its translation: CASSADGETPYF.

The chain combines TRBV11-2 with TRBJ1-6; D is unclear. V gave up 4 bases and J gave up 0 bases, with 10 bases separating them. Per the germline V gene, CDR1 is SGHAT and CDR2 is FQNNGV. The CDR3 spans 16 residues. The chain's CDR3 is CASSYQGSSYNSPLHF. The CDR3 DNA follows: TGTGCCAGCAGCTATCAAGGAAGCTCCTATAATTCACCCCTCCACTTT.

The V gene is TRBV20-1, the J gene TRBJ2-7; 11 bases line up with TRBD1. The CDR3 length is 14 residues. From germline, CDR1 is DFQATT and CDR2 SNEGSKA (reference sequence). V shed 6 bases, J shed 3 bases, and the junction held 7 bases outside the gene matches. DNA of the CDR3: TGCAGTGCACCTCCCGGGACAGGGGGCTACGAGCAGTACTTC. The encoded protein is CSAPPGTGGYEQYF.

J is TRBJ1-1 and V is TRBV27; 9 nucleotides agree with TRBD1. Germline CDR1 is MNHEY and CDR2 is SMNVEV (reference sequence). The CDR3 contains 14 residues. J lost 0 bases, V lost 7 bases, and 3 bases had no gene match. The CDR3 nucleotides read TGTGCCAGCATGAGGGACAGGGTGAACACTGAAGCTTTCTTT. It specifies CASMRDRVNTEAFF.

The gene calls are TRBV25-1 and TRBJ2-7, with TRBD2 as a possible D gene (5 bases). This CDR3 spans 14 amino acids. Deletions cut 7 bases from V and 3 bases from J, with 16 bases between. Germline V lookup: CDR1 MGHDK, CDR2 SYGVNS. The DNA for the CDR3 is TGTGCCAGCACCGCCTCCGGGATCCTCTACGAGCAGTACTTC. As protein: CASTASGILYEQYF.

The chain links TRBV25-1 to TRBJ2-5; TRBD2 aligns across 14 bases. Germline lookup yields CDR1 MGHDK and CDR2 SYGVNS. The CDR3 spans 21 residues. Germline trimming cut 6 bases from V and 0 bases from J; bases unmatched to any gene: 18. CDR3 nucleotides: TGTGCCAGCAGCTCGCTTACTGCGGGACTAGCGGGAGCTTTTCACCAAGAGACCCAGTACTTC. Its protein product is CASSSLTAGLAGAFHQETQYF.

This clonotype was counted only a few times. The rearrangement uses TRBV9 and TRBJ1-6; 9 nucleotides match TRBD1. CDR3 length equals 15 residues. Germline V gene lookup returns CDR1 SGDLS and CDR2 YYNGEE. With 4 bases clipped from V and 7 bases from J, the junction kept 6 bases outside the gene matches. In DNA, the CDR3 is TGTGCCAGCAGCTCTACAGGACAGGGGAATTCACCCCTCCACTTT. Protein: CASSSTGQGNSPLHF.

The rearrangement uses TRBV19 and TRBJ1-6; D remains unclear. Trimming stripped 5 bases from V and 9 bases from J, with 14 bases between. The CDR3 spans 14 residues. Germline V CDR1 and CDR2: LNHDA, SQIVND (reference sequence). The CDR3 here is CASSSQSLASPLHF. The CDR3 DNA reads TGTGCCAGTAGTTCACAATCTCTAGCTTCACCCCTCCACTTT.

This clonotype showed up many times. V is TRBV10-3 and J is TRBJ1-1; TRBD1 aligns across 9 bases. Germline V CDR1 and CDR2: ENHRY, SYGVKD. Trimming cost V 8 bases and J 0 bases; bases outside gene matches: 7. The CDR3 sequence is 15 residues long. CDR3 nucleotides: TGTGCCATCGGACAGGGGACGGGCATGAACACTGAAGCTTTCTTT. Its protein product is CAIGQGTGMNTEAFF.

This clonotype appeared a few times. The chain joins TRBV12-3 or TRBV12-4 to TRBJ1-5, with D unresolved. This CDR3 region has 14 residues. V was cut by 0 bases and J by 2 bases, with 5 bases left in between. CDR3 sequence reads: CASSLAGGNQPQHF. DNA for the CDR3: TGTGCCAGCAGTTTAGCAGGAGGCAATCAGCCCCAGCATTTT.

The genes are TRBV27 and TRBJ2-7; no definite D call. Trimming took off 7 bases at V and 2 bases at J, with 12 bases between the two ends. The CDR3 consists of 13 residues. Germline loops: CDR1 MNHEY, CDR2 SMNVEV (reference sequence). The CDR3: CASTNTGTYEQYF. In DNA form, the CDR3 reads TGTGCCAGCACTAACACCGGAACCTACGAGCAGTACTTC.

The V gene is TRBV7-2, the J gene TRBJ2-5; D may be TRBD2 (5 bases). The CDR3 is 15 amino acids. Trimming took 3 bases from V and 0 from J, leaving 11 bases between them. Germline V lookup: CDR1 SGHTA, CDR2 FQGNSA. The CDR3 region is CASSFGGGYQETQYF. CDR3 sequence (DNA): TGTGCCAGCAGCTTTGGTGGCGGGTACCAAGAGACCCAGTACTTC.

The V gene is TRBV6-1, the J gene TRBJ1-1; 7 positions agree with TRBD1. Trimming removed 7 bases from V and 2 bases from J; junction bases left unmatched: 10. The CDR3 has 15 residues. Germline V lookup: CDR1 MNHNS, CDR2 SASEGT. CDR3 residues: CASKAGTASNTEAFF. The CDR3 region has the DNA TGTGCCAGCAAAGCCGGGACAGCGTCTAACACTGAAGCTTTCTTT.

The chain links TRBV7-2 to TRBJ2-7; a weak D match, TRBD1 (5 bases). CDR3 length equals 13 residues. The ends were cut back, 0 bases at V and 6 bases at J, with 9 bases in the middle. Germline CDR1 SGHTA, CDR2 FQGNSA. CDR3 amino acids: CASSLAGAREQYF. CDR3 DNA: TGTGCCAGCAGCTTAGCAGGGGCCCGCGAGCAGTACTTC.